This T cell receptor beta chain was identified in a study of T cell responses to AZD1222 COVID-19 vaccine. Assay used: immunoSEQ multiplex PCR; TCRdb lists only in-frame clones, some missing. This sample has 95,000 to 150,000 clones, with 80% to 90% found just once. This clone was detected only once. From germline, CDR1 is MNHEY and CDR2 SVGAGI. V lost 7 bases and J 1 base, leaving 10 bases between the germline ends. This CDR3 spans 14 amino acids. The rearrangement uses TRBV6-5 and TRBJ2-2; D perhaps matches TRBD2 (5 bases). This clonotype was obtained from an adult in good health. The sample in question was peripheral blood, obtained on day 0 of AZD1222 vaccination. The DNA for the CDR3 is TGTGCCAGCACCCTCCGGGAGAACACCGGGGAGCTGTTTTTT. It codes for CASTLRENTGELFF.